This section outlines one TCR beta chain sequence together with its context. Its antigen is currently unknown. The entry originates in a study of cytomegalovirus exposure and HLA in healthy donors. Study as a whole: Tens of millions of unique TCRs from HLA-typed donors were held in an early release of data.

Overall study results and limits: Some TCR beta chains (around 180 of them) were listed as cytomegalovirus-associated. What TCR beta sequences reportedly achieved was accurate prediction of HLA-A and HLA-B alleles in most subjects. Three chains tied to CMV proved CMV antigen-specific in vitro.

The PCR used 60 Vbeta and 13 Jbeta primers. Here immunoSEQ multiplex PCR was the method, and the copy in TCRdb shows in-frame clones only, minus some. The sample lists roughly 160,000 clones, approximately 80% occurring once. J gave up 1 base and V 6 bases, and 14 bases lay outside the gene matches. CDR1 and CDR2 from the germline V gene are SQVTM and ANQGSEA. The CDR3 runs 17 residues. The receptor's source is a woman in her 50s in good health and CMV-seronegative. Sequenced material: PBMCs. V and J are TRBV29-1 and TRBJ2-2, with 7 bases identical to TRBD1. Here the CDR3 DNA reads TGCAGCGTCCCAAACGGCCCAGGGGGAGAGAACACCGGGGAGCTGTTTTTT. This gives the protein CSVPNGPGGENTGELFF.